These T cell receptor beta chains were read from a single sample in a study of blood T cell repertoires in COVID-19. Method: immunoSEQ multiplex PCR; TCRdb's copy keeps in-frame clones and lacks some. This table has about 390,000 clones, about 83% appearing once. Sequenced: PBMCs or T cells enriched from blood (not recorded which). The receptors were sampled from a woman aged 50 to 60 who had recovered from COVID-19. The CDR3 runs from the conserved cysteine through the conserved F or W. The D gene is left open where the match is weak. The size entry is marked missing in some rows and otherwise reads once, few, many or a size class.

V gene: TRBV7-8; clone size: once; J gene: TRBJ2-7; D gene: .; CDR3 protein: CASSSRDSTYEQYF; CDR3 DNA: TGTGCCAGCAGCTCCAGGGACTCTACCTACGAGCAGTACTTC
V gene: TRBV12-5; clone size: .; J gene: TRBJ1-1; D gene: TRBD1; CDR3 protein: CASGLDRANTEAFF; CDR3 DNA: TGTGCTAGTGGTTTAGACAGGGCGAACACTGAAGCTTTCTTT
V gene: TRBV7-2; clone size: .; J gene: TRBJ2-3; D gene: TRBD2; CDR3 protein: CASSLERGGTDTQYF; CDR3 DNA: TGTGCCAGCAGCTTAGAGCGGGGGGGCACAGATACGCAGTATTTT
V gene: TRBV19; clone size: .; J gene: TRBJ2-7; D gene: TRBD1; CDR3 protein: CASSRGTVDDEQYF; CDR3 DNA: TGTGCCAGTAGTAGAGGGACAGTCGACGACGAGCAGTACTTC
V gene: TRBV7-9; clone size: .; J gene: TRBJ2-7; D gene: TRBD1; CDR3 protein: CASSNYGQGGEQYF; CDR3 DNA: TGTGCCAGCAGCAATTACGGACAGGGAGGCGAGCAGTACTTC
V gene: TRBV2; clone size: .; J gene: TRBJ1-5; D gene: TRBD1; CDR3 protein: CASSRDRGDQPQHF; CDR3 DNA: TGTGCCAGCAGCCGGGACAGGGGTGATCAGCCCCAGCATTTT
V gene: TRBV30; clone size: .; J gene: TRBJ2-5; D gene: TRBD2; CDR3 protein: CAGTSGGGWETQYF; CDR3 DNA: TGTGCCGGGACTAGCGGGGGTGGATGGGAGACCCAGTACTTC
V gene: TRBV15; clone size: .; J gene: TRBJ2-7; D gene: .; CDR3 protein: CATSSPSAGIYEQYF; CDR3 DNA: TGTGCCACCAGCTCCCCTTCGGCAGGGATCTACGAGCAGTACTTC
V gene: TRBV7-8; clone size: .; J gene: TRBJ2-1; D gene: .; CDR3 protein: CASSLVGASYNEQFF; CDR3 DNA: TGTGCCAGCAGCTTAGTGGGGGCCTCCTACAATGAGCAGTTCTTC
V gene: TRBV15; clone size: .; J gene: TRBJ1-2; D gene: TRBD1; CDR3 protein: CATSRGPGQGLGGYTF; CDR3 DNA: TGTGCCACCAGCAGAGGACCGGGACAGGGGTTGGGAGGCTACACCTTC
V gene: TRBV19; clone size: once; J gene: TRBJ1-1; D gene: .; CDR3 protein: CASSIGLDTEAFF; CDR3 DNA: TGTGCCAGTAGTATCGGTCTCGACACTGAAGCTTTCTTT
V gene: TRBV10-3; clone size: .; J gene: TRBJ1-2; D gene: TRBD1; CDR3 protein: CAISSGTGSNYGYTF; CDR3 DNA: TGTGCCATCAGTTCCGGGACAGGTTCTAACTATGGCTACACCTTC
V gene: TRBV6-5; clone size: once; J gene: TRBJ2-7; D gene: .; CDR3 protein: CASNQKTVYEQYF; CDR3 DNA: TGTGCCAGCAATCAGAAAACAGTTTACGAGCAGTACTTC
V gene: TRBV6-5; clone size: .; J gene: TRBJ1-4; D gene: TRBD1; CDR3 protein: CASGNWDSEEKLFF; CDR3 DNA: TGTGCCAGCGGGAATTGGGACAGTGAGGAAAAACTGTTTTTT
V gene: TRBV4-3; clone size: .; J gene: TRBJ2-2; D gene: TRBD1; CDR3 protein: CASSRDRNTGELFF; CDR3 DNA: TGCGCCAGCAGCCGGGACAGGAACACCGGGGAGCTGTTTTTT
V gene: TRBV19; clone size: .; J gene: TRBJ2-7; D gene: TRBD1; CDR3 protein: CASSISTGTGVSYEQYF; CDR3 DNA: TGTGCCAGTAGTATATCCACCGGGACAGGGGTATCCTACGAGCAGTACTTC